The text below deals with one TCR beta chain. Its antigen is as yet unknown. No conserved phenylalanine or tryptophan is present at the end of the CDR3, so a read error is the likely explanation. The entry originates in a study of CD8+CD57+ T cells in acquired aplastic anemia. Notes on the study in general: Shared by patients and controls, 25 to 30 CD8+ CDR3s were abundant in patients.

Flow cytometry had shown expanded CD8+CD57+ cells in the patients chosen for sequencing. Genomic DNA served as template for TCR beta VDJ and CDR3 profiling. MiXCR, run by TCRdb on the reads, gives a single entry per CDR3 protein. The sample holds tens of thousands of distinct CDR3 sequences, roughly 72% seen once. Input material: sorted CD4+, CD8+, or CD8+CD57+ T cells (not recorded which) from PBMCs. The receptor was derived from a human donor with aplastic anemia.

CDR3 residues: CSASRPEAYEQYL. CDR3 coding DNA: TGCAGTGCGAGCAGGCCCGAAGCCTACGAGCAGTACCTC. The chain combines TRBV20-1 with TRBJ2-7; D ambiguous. The CDR3 extends over 13 amino acids. The germline V gene has CDR1 DFQATT and CDR2 SNEGSKA (reference sequence). Trimming removed 6 bases at V and 2 bases at J, with 14 bases between.